This T cell receptor (beta chain) was identified during a study of T cells after somatic rescue of genetic block. The table came from immunoSEQ multiplex PCR; TCRdb's copy has only in-frame clones and leaves some out. The sample lists about 12,000 clones; nearly 80% were seen once. The CDR3 length is 18 residues. V dropped 0 bases and J dropped 1; count of bases not matched to a gene: 4. Germline loops: CDR1 SGHDN, CDR2 FVKESK. This receptor was taken from a boy aged 10-17 years. The sequenced sample was peripheral blood mononuclear cells (PBMCs). The chain is built from TRBV14 and TRBJ2-1, with 12 bases aligning to TRBD2. For the CDR3, the DNA is TGTGCCAGCAGCCAAGAACTAGCGGGGGGTGTGTCCTACAATGAGCAGTTCTTC. This gives the protein CASSQELAGGVSYNEQFF.